The clone carrying this T cell receptor (beta chain) has only a few counts. Antigen: not known. TCRdb analysed the 5' RACE reads with MiXCR anew, one entry per CDR3 protein. The data hold about 480,000 distinct CDR3 sequences, with 17% observed a single time. These data originate in a study of CD8 T cells in ankylosing spondylitis. General observations from the study: A TCR beta motif made of about eight highly homologous variants seemed typical of ankylosing spondylitis blood.

V lost 2 bases, J lost 0 bases, and 9 bases lay in between. CDR3 length: 15 amino acids. Germline V gene data show CDR1 as SGHAT and CDR2 as FQNNGV. The chain carries TRBV11-2 and TRBJ2-3; D remains ambiguous. The TCR sequence derives from a male donor with ankylosing spondylitis. Source material: blood, either unsorted or a sorted T cell fraction (not recorded which). The CDR3 spells CASSLNPASTDTQYF. Written as DNA, the CDR3 is TGTGCCAGCAGCTTAAACCCCGCTAGCACAGATACGCAGTATTTT.